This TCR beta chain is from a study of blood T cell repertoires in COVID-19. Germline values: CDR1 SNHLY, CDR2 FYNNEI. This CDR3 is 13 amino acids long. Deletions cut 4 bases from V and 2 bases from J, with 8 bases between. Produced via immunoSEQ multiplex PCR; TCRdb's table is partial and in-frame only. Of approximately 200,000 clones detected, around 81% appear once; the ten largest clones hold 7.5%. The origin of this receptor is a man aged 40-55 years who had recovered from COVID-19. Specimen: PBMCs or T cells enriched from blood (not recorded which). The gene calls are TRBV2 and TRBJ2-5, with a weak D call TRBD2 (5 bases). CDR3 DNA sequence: TGTGCCAGCAGTGGCGGACTTCAAGAGACCCAGTACTTC. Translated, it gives CASSGGLQETQYF.